The present TCR beta chain was sequenced within a study of identical twins. V lost 6 bases to trimming and J lost 5 bases, with 9 bases between them. This CDR3 is 12 amino acids long. Germline V gene data show CDR1 as ENHRY and CDR2 as SYGVKD. There are many counts of this clonotype. Antigen specificity is unknown. Each CDR3 protein is one row after TCRdb ran MiXCR on the 5' RACE reads. This sample has 400,000 to 550,000 distinct CDR3 sequences, with 24% found just once. Whole-study findings and limits: With monozygotic twins, out-of-frame TCR alpha sharing exceeded what models estimated.

This same sample was also taken into another study, of T cells expressing NK-cell markers.

The sequence came from a woman aged 18-35 years in good health. The sequenced material came from CD4+ T cells sorted from blood. The chain joins TRBV10-3 to TRBJ2-3, with no clear D. The CDR3 loop is CAIRHEEDTQYF. The DNA of the CDR3 is TGTGCCATCAGACATGAAGAAGATACGCAGTATTTT.